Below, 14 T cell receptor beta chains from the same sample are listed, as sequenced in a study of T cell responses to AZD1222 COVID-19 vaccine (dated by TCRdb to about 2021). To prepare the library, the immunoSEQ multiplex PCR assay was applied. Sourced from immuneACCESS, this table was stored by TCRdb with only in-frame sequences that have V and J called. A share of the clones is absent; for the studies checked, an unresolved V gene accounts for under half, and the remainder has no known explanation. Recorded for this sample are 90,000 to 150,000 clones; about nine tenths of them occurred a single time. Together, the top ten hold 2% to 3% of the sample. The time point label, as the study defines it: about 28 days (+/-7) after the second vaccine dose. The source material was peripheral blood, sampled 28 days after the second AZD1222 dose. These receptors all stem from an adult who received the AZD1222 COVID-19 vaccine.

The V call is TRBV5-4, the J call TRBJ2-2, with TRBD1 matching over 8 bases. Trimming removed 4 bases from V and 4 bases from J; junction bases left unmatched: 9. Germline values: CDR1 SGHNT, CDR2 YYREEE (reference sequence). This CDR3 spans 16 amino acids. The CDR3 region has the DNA TGTGCCAGCAGCAACCGGGACAGGCTTCCCACCGGGGAGCTGTTTTTT. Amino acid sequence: CASSNRDRLPTGELFF.

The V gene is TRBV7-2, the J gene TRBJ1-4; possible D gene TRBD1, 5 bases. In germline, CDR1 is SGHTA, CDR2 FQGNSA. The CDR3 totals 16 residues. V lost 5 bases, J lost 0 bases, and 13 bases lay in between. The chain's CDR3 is CASSRGRFATNEKLFF. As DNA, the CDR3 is TGTGCCAGCAGCCGGGGGAGGTTTGCAACTAATGAAAAACTGTTTTTT.

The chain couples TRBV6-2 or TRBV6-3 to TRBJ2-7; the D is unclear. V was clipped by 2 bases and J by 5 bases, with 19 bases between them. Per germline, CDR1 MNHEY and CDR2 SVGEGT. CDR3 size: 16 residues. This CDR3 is CASSYPVGSFVDEQYF. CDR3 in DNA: TGTGCCAGCAGTTACCCCGTAGGCTCTTTTGTCGACGAGCAGTACTTC.

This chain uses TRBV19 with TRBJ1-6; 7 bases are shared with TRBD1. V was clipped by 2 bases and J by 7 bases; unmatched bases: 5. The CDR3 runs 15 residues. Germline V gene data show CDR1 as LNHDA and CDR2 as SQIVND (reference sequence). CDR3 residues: CASSINPGGNSPLHF. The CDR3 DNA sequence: TGTGCCAGTAGTATAAATCCAGGGGGGAATTCACCCCTCCACTTT.

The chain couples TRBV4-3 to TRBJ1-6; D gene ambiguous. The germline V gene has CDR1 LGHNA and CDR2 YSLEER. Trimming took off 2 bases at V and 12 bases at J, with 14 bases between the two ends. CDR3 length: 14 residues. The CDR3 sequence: CASSQRGSLGPLHF. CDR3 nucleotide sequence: TGCGCCAGCAGCCAACGAGGTAGTCTCGGACCCCTCCACTTT.

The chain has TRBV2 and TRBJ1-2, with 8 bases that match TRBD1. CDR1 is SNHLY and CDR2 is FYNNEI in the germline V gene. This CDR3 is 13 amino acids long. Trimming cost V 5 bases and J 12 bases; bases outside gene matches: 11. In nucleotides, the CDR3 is TGTGCCAGCAGTCCTTCCCGGACAGGGCTTAACACCTTC. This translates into CASSPSRTGLNTF. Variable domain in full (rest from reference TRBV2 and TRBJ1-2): EPEVTQTPSHQVTQMGQEVILRCVPISNHLYFYWYRQILGQKVEFLVSFYNNEISEKSEIFDDQFSVERPDGSNFTLKIRSTKLEDSAMYFCASSPSRTGLNTFGSGTRLTVV.

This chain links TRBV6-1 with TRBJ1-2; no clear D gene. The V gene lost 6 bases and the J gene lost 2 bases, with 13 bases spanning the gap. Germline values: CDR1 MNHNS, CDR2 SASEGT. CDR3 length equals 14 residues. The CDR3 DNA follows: TGTGCCAGCAGGCACACCAAGGCAAACTATGGCTACACCTTC. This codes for CASRHTKANYGYTF.

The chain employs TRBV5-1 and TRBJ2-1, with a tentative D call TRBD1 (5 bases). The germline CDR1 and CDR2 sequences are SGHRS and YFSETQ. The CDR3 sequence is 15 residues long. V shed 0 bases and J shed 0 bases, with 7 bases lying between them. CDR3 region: CASSLGGGSYNEQFF. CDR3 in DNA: TGCGCCAGCAGCTTGGGGGGCGGCTCCTACAATGAGCAGTTCTTC.

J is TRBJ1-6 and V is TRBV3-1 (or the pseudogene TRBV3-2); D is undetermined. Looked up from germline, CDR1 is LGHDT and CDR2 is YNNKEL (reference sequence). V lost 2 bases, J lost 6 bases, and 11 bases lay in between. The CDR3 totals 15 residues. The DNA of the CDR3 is TGTGCCAGCAGCCAAAGGCCGGGTAGTAATTCACCCCTCCACTTT. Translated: CASSQRPGSNSPLHF.

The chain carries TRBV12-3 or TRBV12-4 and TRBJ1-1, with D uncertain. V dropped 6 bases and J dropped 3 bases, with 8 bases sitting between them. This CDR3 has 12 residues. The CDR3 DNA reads TGTGCCAGCAGGTCAATCTACACTGAAGCTTTCTTT. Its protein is CASRSIYTEAFF.

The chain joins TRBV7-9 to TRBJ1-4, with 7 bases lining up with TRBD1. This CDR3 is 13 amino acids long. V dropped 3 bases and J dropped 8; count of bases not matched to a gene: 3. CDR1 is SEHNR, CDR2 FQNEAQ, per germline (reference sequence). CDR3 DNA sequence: TGTGCCAGCAGCTTTCAGGGGGAGGAAAAACTGTTTTTT. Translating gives CASSFQGEEKLFF.

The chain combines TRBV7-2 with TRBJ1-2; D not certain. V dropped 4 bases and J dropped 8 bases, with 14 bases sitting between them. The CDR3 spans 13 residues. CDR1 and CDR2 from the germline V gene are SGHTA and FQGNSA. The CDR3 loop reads CASSSSASPGYTF. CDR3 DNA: TGTGCCAGCAGCTCCTCGGCGTCGCCCGGCTACACCTTC.

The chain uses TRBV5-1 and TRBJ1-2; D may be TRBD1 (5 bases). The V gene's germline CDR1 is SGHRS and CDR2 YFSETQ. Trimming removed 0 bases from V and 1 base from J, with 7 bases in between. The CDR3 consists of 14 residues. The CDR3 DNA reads TGCGCCAGCAGCTTGGAAGGGGTTAACTATGGCTACACCTTC. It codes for CASSLEGVNYGYTF.

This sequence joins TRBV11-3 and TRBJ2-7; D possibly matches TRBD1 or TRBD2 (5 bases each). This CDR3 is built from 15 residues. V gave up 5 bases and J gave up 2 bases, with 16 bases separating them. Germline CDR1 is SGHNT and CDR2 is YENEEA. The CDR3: CASSPVRDGPYEQYF. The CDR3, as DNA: TGTGCCAGCAGCCCCGTCAGGGACGGTCCCTACGAGCAGTACTTC.